Sequencing of this T cell receptor (beta chain) was carried out in a study of identical twins. The CDR3 sequence is 14 residues long. The junction had 2 bases not matched to a gene; V was cut back by 4 bases and J by 0 bases. Germline V CDR1 and CDR2: SNHLY, FYNNEI. Addition of a universal primer site occurred through template switching, and cDNA carried unique molecular identifiers. TCRdb recomputed calls from the 5' RACE reads with MiXCR, one row per CDR3 protein. The data contain fewer than 350,000 distinct CDR3 sequences, under 9.5% of them singletons. The sample was also linked to a second study, of yellow fever vaccine responses in identical twins.

The clonotype was recovered from a young woman in good health. The chain has TRBV2 and TRBJ2-7, with 8 nucleotides matching TRBD1. The sequencing input was memory (CD45RO+) T cells sorted from blood. The CDR3, as DNA: TGTGCCAGCAGTGCACAGGGGGGCTCCTACGAGCAGTACGTC. Protein sequence: CASSAQGGSYEQYV.